Sequencing of this T cell receptor beta chain was carried out in a study of blood T cell repertoires in COVID-19. In the original analysis: Reference gene primers were amplified, and this amplification served to estimate nucleated cell counts. TCRdb keeps only in-frame clones here, not all; method: immunoSEQ multiplex PCR. V and J calls and clone size are copied from that table; D and trimming were computed from the DNA. The sample consists of about 120,000 clones, 75% to 90% of them appearing once. CDR3 size: 13 residues. CDR1 is MNHEY, CDR2 SMNVEV, per germline (reference sequence). Trimming shortened V by 2 bases and J by 10 bases, and 14 bases separated the two germline ends.

The chain joins TRBV27 to TRBJ2-5, with a possible D match to TRBD2 (5 bases). The receptor was isolated from a human donor in a cohort sampled during active COVID-19. Sequencing was carried out using peripheral blood. The CDR3 nucleotides are TGTGCCAGCAGTTTAGACGCCGGTGGGAGCCAGTACTTC. This codes for CASSLDAGGSQYF.